This T cell receptor beta chain originates from a study of T-cell memory formation after mild COVID-19 (TCRdb year 2021). About the full investigation: TCR sequence clusters from the two donors were found to be largely donor specific. In a couple of donors, T-cell clones that expanded and contracted after mild COVID-19 were tracked by sequencing TCRalpha and TCRbeta repertoires over time. Two young, previously healthy adult volunteers, one female and one male, were included in the cohort.

Sequencer: Illumina NovaSeq 6000. TCRalpha and TCRbeta cDNA libraries were constructed by 5'RACE with constant-segment primers, with sample barcodes and unique molecular identifiers being introduced. Trizol reagent was used to extract RNA from every sample. The libraries were amplified in two PCR steps, and the second step added a second sample barcode and Illumina TruSeq adapters. The libraries were sequenced on an Illumina NovaSeq using 2 x 150 bp paired-end reads. The source study handled its data this way. With migec v1.2.7, reads were demultiplexed and then collapsed into UMI-guided consensus sequences. Using mixcr v2.1.11, UMI consensuses were aligned to TRA and TRB V and J templates and then assembled into clonotypes. A clonotype was counted as expanded or contracted only when both edgeR and NoisET called the clonotype significant, with the noise models trained on biological replicates. For edgeR calls, the cutoffs were a false discovery rate-adjusted p below 0.01 and a log2 fold-change threshold of 1. As an exploratory analysis of dynamics, PCA with hierarchical clustering was applied to max-normalized trajectories of the 1000 most abundant clonotypes. Separately sequenced CD4+ and CD8+ repertoires were used to assign the CD4 or CD8 phenotype of responding clones. TCRdb reanalyzed the raw reads on its own, using fastp at Q25 for trimming and MiXCR for clone calling, and kept in-frame beta chains. Each CDR3 protein appears once, grouped with its most common genes and DNA. The V and J calls were not made by the authors but by TCRdb's processing. The table for this sample lists under 300,000 distinct CDR3 sequences; roughly 8% of them were counted only once. In total, the top ten clones hold roughly 23% of the sample.

Ficoll-Paque density gradient centrifugation was used to isolate PBMCs. This clonotype has only a few counts. Its specific antigen is unknown. Base qualities are missing; no much larger clone stands one base away. The CDR3 measures 16 amino acids from cysteine to phenylalanine. Here the CDR3 DNA is all that survives: 48 bases in frame from base 1. Here V drops 0 bases and J drops 6 bases, and the junction holds 4 bases not matched to any gene. Looking up the germline V gene (reference sequence) yields CDR1 LGHDT and CDR2 YNNKEL. General study outcomes and caveats: Only a couple of mild cases were covered in the study, and larger cohorts including severe cases with pre-infection samples were considered necessary. Some responding clones were detected in pre-infection memory, suggesting pre-existing cross-reactive memory T cells joined the SARS-CoV-2 response. SARS-CoV-2 specificity was not confirmed for the second-wave clones peaking on day 37. Contracting CD4+ clones appeared mostly in the CM and EM memory subsets, whereas CD8+ clones were enriched in EMRA. From day 15 to 85, contracting clones showed balanced CD4/CD8 phenotypes, whereas a second wave of clones that expanded from day 15 to 37 leaned towards CD4+.

The source of this sequence is a man between 18 and 35 years old who had mild COVID-19 (a few samples of this study predate the infection). The sample titles of this study are shuffled in the database, so cell type and time point are left out; the donor was told from shared clones. The rearranged chain carries TRBV3-1 and TRBJ2-1, with TRBD1 identical over 11 junction bases. The sequencing sample was made of PBMCs or a T cell subset sorted from them (not recorded which). CDR3 loop: CASSQDPGTGGNEQFF. The sequence in DNA is TGTGCCAGCAGCCAAGACCCCGGGACAGGGGGCAATGAGCAGTTCTTC.